One and the same sample provided the 16 T cell receptor beta chains below, sequenced in a study of T cell responses to AZD1222 COVID-19 vaccine. The data were produced by immunoSEQ multiplex PCR, yet TCRdb's version contains in-frame clones alone and is incomplete. The sample lists 100,000 to 150,000 clones, 75% to 95% occurring once. The sequences come from peripheral blood, collected on day 0 of AZD1222 vaccination. The receptors come from an adult in good health.

This chain uses TRBV25-1 with TRBJ1-2; unclear D gene. Trimming shortened V by 1 base and J by 6 bases, and 6 bases separated the two germline ends. Per germline, CDR1 MGHDK and CDR2 SYGVNS. The CDR3 consists of 12 residues. The CDR3 loop reads CASSELGNGYTF. Here the CDR3 DNA reads TGTGCCAGCAGTGAATTGGGGAATGGCTACACCTTC.

The V gene is TRBV9, the J gene TRBJ2-2, with D perhaps matching TRBD2 (6 bases). Germline V gives CDR1 SGDLS, CDR2 YYNGEE. The CDR3 spans 15 residues. The ends were cut back, 0 bases at V and 7 bases at J, with 13 bases in the middle. The CDR3 is CASSVVWTGDGELFF. DNA for the CDR3: TGTGCCAGCAGCGTAGTTTGGACGGGAGACGGGGAGCTGTTTTTT.

This clone has only one observation. The rearrangement joins TRBV3-1 (or the pseudogene TRBV3-2) to TRBJ1-1; a weak D match, TRBD1 (6 bases). This CDR3 spans 15 amino acids. CDR1 is LGHDT and CDR2 is YNNKEL in the germline V gene (reference sequence). V was pared by 4 bases and J by 5 bases, with 17 bases between. Here the CDR3 DNA reads TGTGCCAGCAGCCCTGGATGGGGGGGCGCGACTGAAGCTTTCTTT. It yields the protein CASSPGWGGATEAFF.

This clone occurred once. V usage is TRBV7-9 and J usage is TRBJ1-1; 8 bases fit TRBD1. CDR1 SEHNR and CDR2 FQNEAQ come from the germline V gene (reference sequence). The CDR3 totals 14 residues. Losses at the gene ends were 3 bases for V and 5 bases for J; bases not matched to a gene: 5. The CDR3 nucleotides are TGTGCCAGCAGCTTTGACAGGGGAAGGACTGAAGCTTTCTTT. Its protein is CASSFDRGRTEAFF.

V and J are TRBV9 and TRBJ2-2; 13 bases fit TRBD2. V gave up 3 bases and J gave up 5 bases; unmatched junction bases: 16. This CDR3 is built from 20 residues. CDR1 SGDLS and CDR2 YYNGEE come from the germline V gene. The CDR3 region has the DNA TGTGCCAGCAGCGGCTACTGGACTAGCGGGAGTGAAGGAGGGACCGGGGAGCTGTTTTTT. It codes for CASSGYWTSGSEGGTGELFF.

This chain uses TRBV12-3 or TRBV12-4 with TRBJ2-1; D is unclear. CDR3 length: 13 residues. With 3 bases removed from V and 7 bases from J, the gap between germline ends came to 10 bases. This chain's CDR3 is CASSFTKGNEQFF. DNA of the CDR3: TGTGCCAGCAGTTTTACAAAGGGAAATGAGCAGTTCTTC.

The rearrangement links TRBV5-6 to TRBJ1-1, with D hard to call. CDR1 is SGHDT and CDR2 is YYEEEE in the germline V gene. The CDR3 runs to 13 residues. V was cut by 2 bases and J by 8 bases, with 13 bases left in between. This CDR3 reads CASSLPSPSEAFF. Written as DNA, the CDR3 is TGTGCCAGCAGCTTACCCTCTCCCTCGGAAGCTTTCTTT. Together with reference TRBV5-6 and TRBJ1-1, the CDR3 gives the full variable domain: DAGVTQSPTHLIKTRGQQVTLRCSPKSGHDTVSWYQQALGQGPQFIFQYYEEEERQRGNFPDRFSGHQFPNYSSELNVNALLLGDSALYLCASSLPSPSEAFFGQGTRLTVV.

This clone was counted once. V usage is TRBV27 and J usage is TRBJ2-5; D uncertain. V was shortened by 2 bases and J by 7 bases, with 17 bases between the two germline ends. The CDR3 covers 15 residues. In germline, CDR1 is MNHEY, CDR2 SMNVEV (reference sequence). CDR3 DNA sequence: TGTGCCAGCAGTTTAAGTTGGCAGCAGCCAGGGACCCAGTACTTC. It encodes CASSLSWQQPGTQYF.

The V call is TRBV5-1, the J call TRBJ2-7; D unclear. The germline CDR1 and CDR2 sequences are SGHRS and YFSETQ. The CDR3 sequence is 13 residues long. V was clipped by 4 bases and J by 2 bases, with 10 bases between them. The CDR3 DNA reads TGCGCCAGCAGCCCTTCCACGACCTACGAGCAGTACTTC. It yields the protein CASSPSTTYEQYF. Full variable domain (remainder filled in from reference TRBV5-1 and TRBJ2-7): KAGVTQTPRYLIKTRGQQVTLSCSPISGHRSVSWYQQTPGQGLQFLFEYFSETQRNKGNFPGRFSGRQFSNSRSEMNVSTLELGDSALYLCASSPSTTYEQYFGPGTRLTVT.

This chain links TRBV27 with TRBJ2-3; the D gene could be TRBD1 or TRBD2 (5 bases each). The length of the CDR3 is 14 residues. V was shortened by 4 bases and J by 4 bases, with 12 bases between the two germline ends. Germline CDR1 is MNHEY and CDR2 is SMNVEV (reference sequence). The CDR3 nucleotides read TGTGCCAGCAGTTGGGGGTACGCGGCAGATACGCAGTATTTT. Translation gives CASSWGYAADTQYF.

The V and J genes are TRBV27 and TRBJ2-7, with 7 nucleotides matching TRBD1. Germline V gene sequence: CDR1 MNHEY, CDR2 SMNVEV (reference sequence). This CDR3 region has 15 residues. J gave up 1 base and V 6 bases, and 9 bases lay outside the gene matches. This chain's CDR3 is CASSLGPTGSYEQYF. CDR3 nucleotide sequence: TGTGCCAGCAGCTTAGGACCGACAGGGTCCTACGAGCAGTACTTC.

The chain combines TRBV5-6 with TRBJ2-2; D gene uncertain. The V gene's germline CDR1 is SGHDT and CDR2 YYEEEE. Trimming pared 0 bases from V and 0 bases from J, leaving 6 bases between. This CDR3 spans 15 amino acids. DNA of the CDR3: TGTGCCAGCAGCTTGGCAGCTACGAACACCGGGGAGCTGTTTTTT. Residues: CASSLAATNTGELFF.

The rearrangement uses TRBV11-1 and TRBJ2-1; D not resolved. CDR1 and CDR2 (germline): SGHAT, FQDESV (reference sequence). This CDR3 is built from 13 residues. Trimming stripped 2 bases from V and 4 bases from J, with 6 bases between. The DNA for the CDR3 is TGTGCCAGCAGCTTACTACATTACAATGAGCAGTTCTTC. Its translation is CASSLLHYNEQFF. The complete variable domain, with remaining parts taken from reference TRBV11-1 and TRBJ2-1, reads EAEVAQSPRYKITEKSQAVAFWCDPISGHATLYWYRQILGQGPELLVQFQDESVVDDSQLPKDRFSAERLKGVDSTLKIQPAELGDSAMYLCASSLLHYNEQFFGPGTRLTVL.

DNA for the CDR3: TGTGCCAGTAGCCGAATTCGAGGGGGACAGGGTGGCGTGACCCAGTACTTC. Protein: CASSRIRGGQGGVTQYF. The chain carries TRBV19 and TRBJ2-5, with 9 bases lining up with TRBD1. This CDR3 has 17 residues. J lost 7 bases, V lost 6 bases, and 18 bases had no gene match. Germline V gene data show CDR1 as LNHDA and CDR2 as SQIVND (reference sequence). The full variable domain, rest sourced from reference TRBV19 and TRBJ2-5, is DGGITQSPKYLFRKEGQNVTLSCEQNLNHDAMYWYRQDPGQGLRLIYYSQIVNDFQKGDIAEGYSVSREKKESFPLTVTSAQKNPTAFYLCASSRIRGGQGGVTQYFGPGTRLLVL.

V and J are TRBV9 and TRBJ1-5; TRBD1 might be the D (5 bases). Germline values: CDR1 SGDLS, CDR2 YYNGEE. Trimming removed 0 bases at V and 5 bases at J, with 6 bases between. The CDR3 loop spans 13 amino acids. The CDR3 bases are TGTGCCAGCAGCGTAGTAGGGGATCAGCCCCAGCATTTT. It specifies CASSVVGDQPQHF.

The chain couples TRBV5-4 to TRBJ2-5; 11 bases are shared with TRBD2. The CDR3 has 16 residues. CDR1 SGHNT and CDR2 YYREEE come from the germline V gene (reference sequence). The junction had 9 bases not matched to a gene; V was cut back by 0 bases and J by 8 bases. The CDR3 DNA sequence: TGTGCCAGCAGCTTGGGACTAGCGGGACCCGAGGTAACCCAGTACTTC. This sequence encodes CASSLGLAGPEVTQYF. The full variable domain, rest sourced from reference TRBV5-4 and TRBJ2-5, is ETGVTQSPTHLIKTRGQQVTLRCSSQSGHNTVSWYQQALGQGPQFIFQYYREEENGRGNFPPRFSGLQFPNYSSELNVNALELDDSALYLCASSLGLAGPEVTQYFGPGTRLLVL.